These 18 T cell receptor beta chains originate from one sample sequenced in a study of identical twins. TCRdb redid the calling of the 5' RACE reads with MiXCR, one entry per CDR3 protein. The sample consists of about 240,000 distinct CDR3 sequences, about 13% of them appearing once. These records were also assigned to another study, of yellow fever vaccine responses in identical twins.

Sequences were obtained from memory (CD45RO+) T cells sorted from blood. Source of these receptors: a woman between 18 and 29 years old in good health.

This clonotype came up many times. V gene TRBV7-2 combines with J gene TRBJ2-7; 10 nucleotides match TRBD2. CDR3 length: 16 residues. J lost 4 bases, V lost 0 bases, and 6 bases had no gene match. CDR1 is SGHTA and CDR2 is FQGNSA in the germline V gene. For the CDR3, the DNA is TGTGCCAGCAGCTTAGCAGCGGGAGGGAGGGGATACGAGCAGTACTTC. Residues: CASSLAAGGRGYEQYF.

The chain has TRBV11-2 and TRBJ2-5; the D gene could be TRBD1 or TRBD2 (6 bases each). V was cut by 4 bases and J by 5 bases, with 17 bases left in between. The CDR3 runs 15 residues. Germline V lookup: CDR1 SGHAT, CDR2 FQNNGV. CDR3 loop: CASSWGPGGAETQYF. The DNA of the CDR3 is TGTGCCAGCAGCTGGGGTCCCGGGGGCGCGGAGACCCAGTACTTC.

The J gene is TRBJ1-5, the V gene TRBV5-6; D is uncertain. The CDR3 covers 15 residues. Germline V gene data show CDR1 as SGHDT and CDR2 as YYEEEE. The germline V and J ends were trimmed by 1 base and 4 bases, with 12 bases remaining between them. The CDR3 DNA is TGTGCCAGCAGCTTGACCCCAGGAGTAAATCAGCCCCAGCATTTT. Its translation is CASSLTPGVNQPQHF.

The V and J genes are TRBV20-1 and TRBJ2-5; the match to TRBD2 covers 8 bases. Looked up from germline, CDR1 is DFQATT and CDR2 is SNEGSKA (reference sequence). Unmatched junction bases numbered 13, after V lost 6 bases and J lost 7 bases. This CDR3 has 14 residues. The CDR3 DNA reads as TGCAGTGCACCCCCGGGACTAGGTCGTGTGACCCAGTACTTC. Residues: CSAPPGLGRVTQYF.

The chain has TRBV4-3 and TRBJ2-1; 11 bases line up with TRBD2. This CDR3 comprises 19 residues. The J segment lost 4 bases and the V segment lost 1 base, leaving 12 bases of the junction unmatched. Per the germline V gene, CDR1 is LGHNA and CDR2 is YSLEER. CDR3 nucleotides: TGCGCCAGCAGCCAAGTGAGGGGTCCCCCTAGCGGGAGGTACAATGAGCAGTTCTTC. This codes for CASSQVRGPPSGRYNEQFF.

This clonotype was recorded at least ten times. The rearrangement links TRBV3-1 to TRBJ2-3; a possible D gene is TRBD2 (6 bases). There are 15 residues in the CDR3. Germline V gene sequence: CDR1 LGHDT, CDR2 YNNKEL (reference sequence). V shed 0 bases and J shed 6 bases, with 13 bases lying between them. DNA for the CDR3: TGTGCCAGCAGCCAAGATCGTGTAGGAGGGGATACGCAGTATTTT. This codes for CASSQDRVGGDTQYF.

V usage is TRBV5-5 and J usage is TRBJ2-5; D is unclear. The V and J ends lost 4 bases and 2 bases respectively, with 15 bases between them. CDR3 size: 15 residues. Per the germline V gene, CDR1 is SGHKS and CDR2 is YYEKEE (reference sequence). The CDR3 nucleotides are TGTGCCAGCAGCGCAGTAGGCGTGAGGCAAGAGACCCAGTACTTC. Translating gives CASSAVGVRQETQYF.

This clonotype was observed a few times. The chain uses TRBV15 and TRBJ2-1; TRBD2 matches at 7 bases. Germline lookup yields CDR1 LNHNV and CDR2 YYDKDF (reference sequence). Trimming cost V 6 bases and J 0 bases; bases outside gene matches: 5. The CDR3 has 15 residues. The CDR3 protein is CATRGGGASYNEQFF. In nucleotides, the CDR3 is TGTGCCACCAGGGGGGGGGGAGCCTCCTACAATGAGCAGTTCTTC.

This clonotype was seen a few times. V gene TRBV12-3 or TRBV12-4 combines with J gene TRBJ2-1, with 11 bases lining up with TRBD2. V lost 0 bases to trimming and J lost 10 bases; unmatched junction nucleotides: 2. CDR3 length: 14 amino acids. The CDR3 loop reads CASSLAGTSGEQFF. The CDR3 coding sequence is TGTGCCAGCAGTTTAGCGGGGACTAGCGGAGAGCAGTTCTTC.

In this sample, this clonotype turned up a few times. The DNA of the CDR3 is TGTGCCAGCAGCCTGACTAGCGGGGTGGGGGAGACCCAGTACTTC. Translated, it gives CASSLTSGVGETQYF. The rearrangement links TRBV7-6 to TRBJ2-5; 11 positions match TRBD2. Germline trimming cut 5 bases from V and 5 bases from J; bases unmatched to any gene: 7. CDR3 length: 15 amino acids. CDR1 and CDR2 (germline): SGHVS, FNYEAQ.

This chain connects TRBV20-1 to TRBJ2-4, with D maybe TRBD2 (6 bases). The CDR3 is 15 amino acids. V gave up 1 base and J gave up 3 bases, with 13 bases separating them. The germline V gene has CDR1 DFQATT and CDR2 SNEGSKA (reference sequence). The CDR3 DNA follows: TGCAGTGCTAGAGTCCAGGCGGGGAACAAAAACATTCAGTACTTC. Translated: CSARVQAGNKNIQYF.

This clonotype came up many times. This chain connects TRBV6-2 or TRBV6-3 to TRBJ2-7; unclear D gene. CDR1 is MNHEY, CDR2 SVGEGT, per germline. V was cut by 6 bases and J by 0 bases, with 6 bases left in between. The CDR3 is made up of 12 amino acids. CDR3 in amino acids: CASSQDSYEQYF. Here the CDR3 DNA reads TGTGCCAGCAGCCAGGACTCCTACGAGCAGTACTTC.

This chain connects TRBV15 to TRBJ1-6, with 7 positions matching TRBD1. CDR3 size: 14 residues. Germline loops: CDR1 LNHNV, CDR2 YYDKDF (reference sequence). V was clipped by 3 bases and J by 9 bases; unmatched bases: 5. The DNA of the CDR3 is TGTGCCACCAGCAGCAGGGGGGACGGTTCACCCCTCCACTTT. Amino acids: CATSSRGDGSPLHF.

This chain uses TRBV25-1 with TRBJ2-1; D is ambiguous. Trimming cost V 4 bases and J 7 bases, with 17 bases left between them. Germline CDR1 and CDR2: MGHDK and SYGVNS. This CDR3 region has 15 residues. CDR3 sequence (DNA): TGTGCCAGCAGTGGTTTGGGGATGGGCAAAAATGAGCAGTTCTTC. As protein: CASSGLGMGKNEQFF.

This clonotype has at least ten counts. The rearrangement links TRBV4-3 to TRBJ2-7, with D uncertain. This CDR3 contains 14 residues. V dropped 3 bases and J dropped 4 bases, with 13 bases sitting between them. Germline values: CDR1 LGHNA, CDR2 YSLEER. The CDR3 sequence: CASSQGSESYEQYF. Here the CDR3 DNA reads TGCGCCAGCAGCCAGGGGTCGGAATCATACGAGCAGTACTTC.

V and J are TRBV7-3 and TRBJ1-5; a weak D match, TRBD1 (6 bases). Per the germline V gene, CDR1 is SGHTA and CDR2 is FQGTGA. The CDR3 loop spans 13 amino acids. V was cut by 1 base and J by 7 bases, with 8 bases left in between. Here the CDR3 DNA reads TGTGCCAGCAGCTTAAAGGGGGACCAGCCCCAGCATTTT. Encoded protein: CASSLKGDQPQHF.

The rearrangement joins TRBV3-1 to TRBJ1-5, with D perhaps TRBD1 (5 bases). Germline CDR1 and CDR2: LGHDT and YNNKEL (reference sequence). The length of the CDR3 is 16 residues. The ends were cut back, 0 bases at V and 2 bases at J, with 11 bases in the middle. This CDR3 reads CASSQEYGARNQPQHF. CDR3 DNA sequence: TGTGCCAGCAGCCAAGAGTACGGGGCTCGCAATCAGCCCCAGCATTTT. Variable domain in full (rest from reference TRBV3-1 and TRBJ1-5): DTAVSQTPKYLVTQMGNDKSIKCEQNLGHDTMYWYKQDSKKFLKIMFSYNNKELIINETVPNRFSPKSPDKAHLNLHINSLELGDSAVYFCASSQEYGARNQPQHFGDGTRLSIL.

This chain uses TRBV10-3 with TRBJ2-1; D ambiguous. Germline V gives CDR1 ENHRY, CDR2 SYGVKD. This CDR3 comprises 13 residues. V was shortened by 2 bases and J by 8 bases, with 10 bases between the two germline ends. CDR3 in DNA: TGTGCCATCAGTGAGCCCCCGTGGGATGAGCAGTTCTTC. Its protein product is CAISEPPWDEQFF.